This entry lists 16 T cell receptor beta chains sequenced from one sample in a study of blood T cell repertoires in COVID-19. Assay used: immunoSEQ multiplex PCR; TCRdb lists only in-frame clones, some missing. The profile shows tens of thousands of clones, 85% to 90% of them singletons. The material sequenced was peripheral blood. The receptors come from a man aged 55 to 70 with acute or convalescent COVID-19.

The genes are TRBV4-1 and TRBJ2-5, with 7 bases identical to TRBD2. Germline CDR1 reads MGHRA; CDR2 reads YSYEKL. The CDR3 totals 16 residues. V dropped 1 base and J dropped 5; count of bases not matched to a gene: 10. Written as DNA, the CDR3 is TGCGCCAGCAGCCAAGCCCAGGGACTAATAGGGGAGACCCAGTACTTC. Translation: CASSQAQGLIGETQYF.

The chain joins TRBV4-1 to TRBJ2-5, with D possibly TRBD1 on 7 matching bases. Germline V lookup: CDR1 MGHRA, CDR2 YSYEKL. Trimming left V 4 bases short and J 6 bases short, with 18 bases between. CDR3 length: 15 amino acids. CDR3: CASSPMVAGGQTQYF. CDR3 nucleotides: TGCGCCAGCAGCCCGATGGTCGCAGGGGGGCAGACCCAGTACTTC.

The chain has TRBV6-5 and TRBJ1-1; D possibly corresponds to TRBD1 (6 bases). Trimming shortened V by 5 bases and J by 1 base, and 8 bases separated the two germline ends. The CDR3 covers 13 residues. Germline-derived CDR1 and CDR2 are MNHEY and SVGAGI. The CDR3 DNA reads TGTGCCAGCAGTCCGGGACAGAACACTGAAGCTTTCTTT. It yields the protein CASSPGQNTEAFF.

Concerning this clone itself: The same CDR3 is also encoded by other DNA sequences in this sample. The V and J genes are TRBV6-5 and TRBJ1-4; no clear D. V gave up 7 bases and J gave up 0 bases, with 6 bases separating them. CDR3 length: 13 amino acids. Germline V lookup: CDR1 MNHEY, CDR2 SVGAGI. The CDR3 nucleotides read TGTGCCAGCACTAGGTCAACTAATGAAAAACTGTTTTTT. Protein sequence: CASTRSTNEKLFF.

This chain joins TRBV18 and TRBJ1-5; D unresolved. Germline lookup yields CDR1 KGHSH and CDR2 LQKENI. The CDR3 has 13 amino acids. V shed 5 bases and J shed 11 bases, with 16 bases lying between them. The CDR3 here is CASSSSSGEAQHF. The CDR3 nucleotides are TGTGCCAGCTCATCTTCCTCCGGGGAAGCCCAGCATTTT.

The rearrangement links TRBV19 to TRBJ2-5, with TRBD2 identical over 12 bases. This CDR3 is built from 13 residues. Losses at the gene ends were 10 bases for V and 3 bases for J; bases not matched to a gene: 3. CDR1 is LNHDA and CDR2 is SQIVND in the germline V gene (reference sequence). Written as DNA, the CDR3 is TGTGCCACCCGACTAGCGGGAGAAGAGACCCAGTACTTC. It translates to CATRLAGEETQYF.

This clone has just a few counts. The rearrangement links TRBV4-1 to TRBJ2-2; 13 bases map to TRBD2. CDR1 MGHRA and CDR2 YSYEKL come from the germline V gene. The CDR3 spans 18 residues. J gave up 5 bases and V 3 bases, and 9 bases lay outside the gene matches. The CDR3 DNA reads TGCGCCAGCAGCCAGGGAGGACTAGCGGGAGTAGGTACCGGGGAGCTGTTTTTT. This encodes CASSQGGLAGVGTGELFF.

A single count supports this clone. The chain carries TRBV18 and TRBJ2-5; 9 bases fit TRBD1. V lost 0 bases to trimming and J lost 3 bases; unmatched junction nucleotides: 8. This CDR3 is built from 17 residues. Germline V gene sequence: CDR1 KGHSH, CDR2 LQKENI. In DNA form, the CDR3 reads TGTGCCAGCTCACCACCGGCGGGACAGGGTACGAAAGAGACCCAGTACTTC. This encodes CASSPPAGQGTKETQYF. The entire variable domain, with the rest obtained from reference TRBV18 and TRBJ2-5, is as follows: NAGVMQNPRHLVRRRGQEARLRCSPMKGHSHVYWYRQLPEEGLKFMVYLQKENIIDESGMPKERFSAEFPKEGPSILRIQQVVRGDSAAYFCASSPPAGQGTKETQYFGPGTRLLVL.

V usage is TRBV28 and J usage is TRBJ1-5, with 7 nucleotides matching TRBD1. CDR1 and CDR2 (germline): MDHEN, SYDVKM. The CDR3 covers 13 residues. After removal of 8 bases from V and 3 bases from J, the junction contained 4 bases not matched to a gene. The CDR3 nucleotides are TGTGCCAGCGAACAGGGGATCAATCAGCCCCAGCATTTT. Its protein product is CASEQGINQPQHF.

This chain links TRBV11-3 with TRBJ2-4; possible D gene TRBD2, 5 bases. The germline V gene has CDR1 SGHNT and CDR2 YENEEA. The V and J ends lost 0 bases and 0 bases respectively, with 9 bases between them. This CDR3 comprises 16 residues. The CDR3 DNA is TGTGCCAGCAGCTTAGACCCGGGGTTAGCCAAAAACATTCAGTACTTC. It encodes CASSLDPGLAKNIQYF. The variable domain in full, completed from reference TRBV11-3 and TRBJ2-4, reads EAGVVQSPRYKIIEKKQPVAFWCNPISGHNTLYWYLQNLGQGPELLIRYENEEAVDDSQLPKDRFSAERLKGVDSTLKIQPAELGDSAVYLCASSLDPGLAKNIQYFGAGTRLSVL.

The V call is TRBV7-9, the J call TRBJ2-1; 9 bases are shared with TRBD1. The CDR3 consists of 16 residues. Unmatched junction bases numbered 8, after V lost 4 bases and J lost 4 bases. From germline, CDR1 is SEHNR and CDR2 FQNEAQ (reference sequence). CDR3 loop: CASSSYGQGNYNEQFF. The DNA for the CDR3 is TGTGCCAGCAGCTCTTACGGACAGGGGAATTACAATGAGCAGTTCTTC.

The V and J genes are TRBV6-1 and TRBJ2-3, with TRBD2 matching over 9 bases. Germline assignment: CDR1 MNHNS and CDR2 SASEGT. V lost 4 bases, J lost 4 bases, and 9 bases stayed unmatched. CDR3 length equals 16 residues. This chain's CDR3 is CASSVGLAGTPDTQYF. The DNA of the CDR3 is TGTGCCAGCAGTGTTGGGCTAGCGGGAACCCCAGATACGCAGTATTTT.

The chain employs TRBV6-1 and TRBJ1-2, with D unresolved. Germline lookup yields CDR1 MNHNS and CDR2 SASEGT. This CDR3 has 13 residues. V shed 1 base and J shed 3 bases, with 6 bases lying between them. The CDR3 coding sequence is TGTGCCAGCAGTGAAGTAGCGGACTATGGCTACACCTTC. Amino acids: CASSEVADYGYTF.

The V gene is TRBV11-2, the J gene TRBJ1-4; 7 nucleotides agree with TRBD1. CDR1 SGHAT and CDR2 FQNNGV come from the germline V gene. With V trimmed by 3 bases and J by 0 bases, 4 bases remained unmatched. This CDR3 has 16 residues. The CDR3 loop reads CASSLTTGATNEKLFF. In DNA, the CDR3 is TGTGCCAGCAGCTTGACCACAGGGGCAACTAATGAAAAACTGTTTTTT.

The chain carries TRBV9 and TRBJ2-1; TRBD2 agrees at 7 bases. There are 16 residues in the CDR3. J lost 4 bases, V lost 3 bases, and 10 bases had no gene match. Germline V CDR1 and CDR2: SGDLS, YYNGEE. Written as DNA, the CDR3 is TGTGCCAGCAGCGCCGCCGGCCTAGCGGATTACAATGAGCAGTTCTTC. Its protein product is CASSAAGLADYNEQFF.

This clone occurred once. The genes are TRBV28 and TRBJ1-5, with 10 bases identical to TRBD1. The ends lost 6 bases at V and 7 bases at J; junction bases unmatched: 12. Germline V gene sequence: CDR1 MDHEN, CDR2 SYDVKM. CDR3 size: 16 residues. This chain's CDR3 is CASRIATGGGGQPQHF. The CDR3 DNA follows: TGTGCCAGCAGAATAGCGACAGGGGGCGGGGGCCAGCCCCAGCATTTT. Supplemented by reference TRBV28 and TRBJ1-5, the full variable domain reads DVKVTQSSRYLVKRTGEKVFLECVQDMDHENMFWYRQDPGLGLRLIYFSYDVKMKEKGDIPEGYSVSREKKERFSLILESASTNQTSMYLCASRIATGGGGQPQHFGDGTRLSIL.